This T cell receptor beta chain was sequenced in a study of vaccination and CD4 T cells after COVID-19. Whole-study context: Median time from COVID diagnosis to post-COVID sampling was over 85 days (35 to 161).

Time point indicated: late sampling 161 to 241 days after vaccination in three convalescent patients. CDR1 is SEHNR, CDR2 FQNEAQ, per germline (reference sequence). V lost 5 bases to trimming and J lost 11 bases, with 13 bases between them. The CDR3 consists of 12 residues. TCRdb ran MiXCR on the PCR reads and lists one entry per CDR3 protein. The sample has about 29,000 distinct CDR3 sequences, approximately 49% seen once; the top ten hold about 6%. Details on this clonotype: Its target is not known.

Whole-study results and caveats: Median numbers of SARS-CoV-2-reactive clonotypes increased from approximately 21 to 38 (not a significant change).

The sample consisted of CD4+ T cells from blood, taken about 7 months after SARS-CoV-2 vaccination. This sequence originates from a human donor who had recovered from COVID-19. The gene calls are TRBV7-9 and TRBJ1-5; D unresolved. The CDR3 loop reads CASSPESGAQHF. For the CDR3, the DNA is TGTGCCAGCAGCCCCGAGAGTGGTGCCCAGCATTTT.